Reported below is one TCR beta chain. Its antigen is not identified. These data are taken from a study of response to subunit inactivated influenza vaccine. Study observations and caveats: Few new T cells, the authors suggested, are recruited by each seasonal influenza vaccination.

Looked up from germline, CDR1 is SGHTA and CDR2 is FQGNSA. With 5 bases clipped from V and 7 bases from J, the junction kept 3 bases outside the gene matches. The CDR3 has 13 residues. TCRdb independently ran MiXCR on the RT-PCR reads; one entry per CDR3 protein. The repertoire holds about 500,000 distinct CDR3 sequences, with approximately 13% as singletons. This specimen consisted of PBMCs from blood, obtained about 6 weeks after vaccination. The receptor was derived from a man aged 50 to 59 who received an inactivated influenza vaccine. This sequence joins TRBV7-2 and TRBJ2-1; the match to TRBD2 covers 9 bases. The CDR3 sequence: CASSRTSENEQFF. The CDR3 DNA reads TGTGCCAGCAGCCGGACTAGCGAGAATGAGCAGTTCTTC.